The T cell receptor beta chain under discussion was sequenced for a study of technical replicates of blood from several donors. The V end was cut by 1 base, the J end by 0 bases, with 9 bases between. The CDR3 has 15 amino acids. From germline, CDR1 is MNHNS and CDR2 SASEGT. Clones were read by immunoSEQ multiplex PCR, and TCRdb kept only the in-frame ones, dropping some. The data show tens of thousands of clones, 98% seen once. This TCR came from a human donor in good health. The specimen sequenced was T cells isolated from PBMCs. The chain joins TRBV6-1 to TRBJ1-1; D is undetermined. Here the CDR3 reads CASSEGAQMNTEAFF. The CDR3 DNA sequence: TGTGCCAGCAGTGAAGGGGCACAAATGAACACTGAAGCTTTCTTT.